The 24 T cell receptor beta chains below were found in one sample sequenced in a study of blood T cell repertoires in COVID-19. Generated by immunoSEQ multiplex PCR, the TCRdb table keeps only in-frame clones and is missing some. The data contain approximately 360,000 clones, 90% of them singletons. The sequencing input was peripheral blood. These receptors were collected from a man between 18 and 29 years old with active or convalescent COVID-19.

Details on this clone: Germline is not matched at one junction end, which may reflect a read error. The J gene is TRBJ1-2, the V gene TRBV9; D perhaps matches TRBD1 (6 bases). Germline V gives CDR1 SGDLS, CDR2 YYNGEE. CDR3 length equals 12 residues. CDR3 sequence: CASSVERTAVAF. The CDR3 nucleotides are TGTGCCAGCAGCGTAGAAAGGACAGCCGTCGCCTTC.

This sequence joins TRBV3-1 (or the pseudogene TRBV3-2) and TRBJ1-1, with 7 bases that match TRBD1. Looked up from germline, CDR1 is LGHDT and CDR2 is YNNKEL (reference sequence). CDR3 length: 17 amino acids. With 0 bases clipped from V and 13 bases from J, the junction kept 20 bases outside the gene matches. Here the CDR3 reads CASSQDLEPPFGQDFFF. The DNA of the CDR3 is TGTGCCAGCAGCCAAGACTTGGAGCCCCCTTTCGGACAGGATTTTTTCTTT.

This clone came up many times. V usage is TRBV6-2 or TRBV6-3 and J usage is TRBJ1-5; D remains unclear. V was trimmed by 4 bases and J by 0 bases, leaving 13 bases between them. Per the germline V gene, CDR1 is MNHEY and CDR2 is SVGEGT. The CDR3 is made up of 16 amino acids. DNA for the CDR3: TGTGCCAGCAGTTCCGTCGGCCGGGATAGCAATCAGCCCCAGCATTTT. This gives the protein CASSSVGRDSNQPQHF.

The chain carries TRBV11-3 and TRBJ2-1; 8 bases are shared with TRBD2. CDR1 SGHNT and CDR2 YENEEA come from the germline V gene. The J segment lost 8 bases and the V segment lost 4 bases, leaving 10 bases of the junction unmatched. This CDR3 spans 15 amino acids. The DNA of the CDR3 is TGTGCCAGCAGCTCCCAGGCACTAGCGGTGGATGAGCAGTTCTTC. Encoded protein: CASSSQALAVDEQFF.

The chain joins TRBV7-2 to TRBJ1-1; TRBD1 might be the D (5 bases). Germline-derived CDR1 and CDR2 are SGHTA and FQGNSA. Between the trimmed V and J ends, which lost 2 bases and 6 bases, there was a span of 7 bases. This CDR3 region has 12 residues. CDR3 nucleotide sequence: TGTGCCAGCAGCTTACAAGGGGCTGAAGCTTTCTTT. This translates into CASSLQGAEAFF.

V is TRBV6-5 and J is TRBJ2-1; 9 nucleotides agree with TRBD2. The CDR3 is 12 residues long. Per the germline V gene, CDR1 is MNHEY and CDR2 is SVGAGI. The ends lost 10 bases at V and 5 bases at J; junction bases unmatched: 3. The CDR3 loop reads CATVAGDNEQFF. The CDR3, as DNA: TGTGCCACGGTAGCGGGAGACAATGAGCAGTTCTTC.

The genes are TRBV5-4 and TRBJ1-1; 7 bases agree with TRBD1. The germline V gene encodes CDR1 SGHNT and CDR2 YYREEE (reference sequence). The CDR3 totals 16 residues. The J segment lost 1 base and the V segment lost 0 bases, leaving 6 bases of the junction unmatched. CDR3 amino acids: CASSLGQNRGNTEAFF. In DNA, the CDR3 is TGTGCCAGCAGCTTGGGCCAAAACAGGGGGAACACTGAAGCTTTCTTT.

This chain connects TRBV6-5 to TRBJ1-4, with 9 bases that match TRBD1. Germline assignment: CDR1 MNHEY and CDR2 SVGAGI. The ends lost 2 bases at V and 5 bases at J; junction bases unmatched: 0. This CDR3 region has 14 residues. The CDR3 region has the DNA TGTGCCAGCAGTTACGACAGGGGGAATGAAAAACTGTTTTTT. This gives the protein CASSYDRGNEKLFF.

The J gene is TRBJ1-2, the V gene TRBV28; TRBD1 agrees at 7 bases. V lost 2 bases, J lost 7 bases, and 4 bases stayed unmatched. Germline-derived CDR1 and CDR2 are MDHEN and SYDVKM. The CDR3 covers 13 residues. The CDR3 DNA sequence: TGTGCCAGCAGTTTACAGGGGGAGTTTGGCTACACCTTC. Encoded protein: CASSLQGEFGYTF.

This chain links TRBV28 with TRBJ1-1; no clear D. There are 13 residues in the CDR3. Trimming shortened V by 6 bases and J by 7 bases, and 15 bases separated the two germline ends. CDR1 MDHEN and CDR2 SYDVKM come from the germline V gene. CDR3 protein: CASSDNGRDEAFF. CDR3 in DNA: TGTGCCAGCAGCGATAACGGACGGGATGAAGCTTTCTTT.

This rearrangement joins TRBV11-3 to TRBJ2-1; 10 bases agree with TRBD2. The CDR3 spans 16 residues. V was pared by 0 bases and J by 4 bases, with 3 bases of the junction left unmatched. Germline CDR1 is SGHNT and CDR2 is YENEEA. This CDR3 is CASSLESSGGYNEQFF. The CDR3 DNA follows: TGTGCCAGCAGCTTAGAATCTAGCGGGGGTTACAATGAGCAGTTCTTC.

The gene calls are TRBV7-9 and TRBJ2-1; 7 bases align to TRBD2. The CDR3 length is 15 residues. V was pared by 6 bases and J by 5 bases, with 10 bases of the junction left unmatched. Germline CDR1 reads SEHNR; CDR2 reads FQNEAQ (reference sequence). The DNA of the CDR3 is TGTGCCAGCAGGGGGACTATGCAACGTGACAATGAGCAGTTCTTC. Translation: CASRGTMQRDNEQFF.

J is TRBJ1-6 and V is TRBV7-2, with D maybe TRBD1 (6 bases). CDR3 length: 13 amino acids. Germline assignment: CDR1 SGHTA and CDR2 FQGNSA. Trimming cost V 1 base and J 13 bases, with 11 bases left between them. CDR3 sequence: CASSLGTGTPLHF. For the CDR3, the DNA is TGTGCCAGCAGCTTAGGAACAGGGACCCCCCTCCACTTT.

This rearrangement joins TRBV5-1 to TRBJ1-5; D possibly corresponds to TRBD1 (6 bases). CDR3 length: 14 residues. Germline V lookup: CDR1 SGHRS, CDR2 YFSETQ. V gave up 4 bases and J gave up 6 bases, with 14 bases separating them. Written as DNA, the CDR3 is TGCGCCAGCAGCCCGGGACATAGTTTTCAGCCCCAGCATTTT. Protein: CASSPGHSFQPQHF.

The V call is TRBV2, the J call TRBJ1-5; 11 nucleotides align to TRBD1. The CDR3 sequence is 14 residues long. CDR1 is SNHLY, CDR2 FYNNEI, per germline. V dropped 7 bases and J dropped 4; count of bases not matched to a gene: 3. CDR3 amino acids: CASTGTGGNQPQHF. The CDR3 DNA sequence: TGTGCCAGCACGGGGACAGGGGGGAATCAGCCCCAGCATTTT.

This clone was observed once. The chain is built from TRBV19 and TRBJ2-4; a possible D gene is TRBD2 (6 bases). The CDR3 loop spans 12 amino acids. Germline values: CDR1 LNHDA, CDR2 SQIVND (reference sequence). Trimming left V 5 bases short and J 12 bases short, with 14 bases between. CDR3 protein: CASSEGGRYQYF. The CDR3 region has the DNA TGTGCCAGTAGTGAGGGAGGAAGGTATCAGTACTTC.

Written as DNA, the CDR3 is TGTGCCAGCAGCTTTTCCGGAACAGGGAACCAAGAGACCCAGTACTTC. Amino acids: CASSFSGTGNQETQYF. The gene calls are TRBV7-3 and TRBJ2-5; the D gene is possibly TRBD1 (6 bases). V lost 3 bases, J lost 0 bases, and 14 bases lay in between. This CDR3 contains 16 residues. Germline-derived CDR1 and CDR2 are SGHTA and FQGTGA. Combining the CDR3 with reference TRBV7-3 and TRBJ2-5 gives the whole variable domain GAGVSQTPSNKVTEKGKYVELRCDPISGHTALYWYRQSLGQGPEFLIYFQGTGAADDSGLPNDRFFAVRPEGSVSTLKIQRTERGDSAVYLCASSFSGTGNQETQYFGPGTRLLVL.

The chain's CDR3 is CASRPGTAYGYTF. In nucleotides, the CDR3 is TGTGCCAGCCGCCCGGGGACAGCTTATGGCTACACCTTC. J is TRBJ1-2 and V is TRBV28; 7 bases match TRBD1. CDR3 length equals 13 residues. V trimming: 8 bases; J trimming: 5 bases; junction bases outside the gene matches: 8. In germline, CDR1 is MDHEN, CDR2 SYDVKM.

The chain is built from TRBV9 and TRBJ1-2; TRBD1 matches at 10 bases. CDR1 and CDR2 from the germline V gene are SGDLS and YYNGEE. Unmatched junction bases numbered 9, after V lost 0 bases and J lost 4 bases. The CDR3 is 17 residues long. Written as DNA, the CDR3 is TGTGCCAGCAGCGTAGAGAGACAGGGGGCGCTGGGCTATGGCTACACCTTC. Amino acid sequence: CASSVERQGALGYGYTF.

This clone was detected only once. The CDR3, as DNA: TGTGCCAGCAGCCAAGCGAATGAGCAGTTCTTC. This sequence encodes CASSQANEQFF. This rearrangement joins TRBV7-2 to TRBJ2-1; D is unresolved. The CDR3 consists of 11 residues. The germline gives CDR1 SGHTA, CDR2 FQGNSA. The V and J ends lost 5 bases and 7 bases respectively, with 6 bases between them.

V usage is TRBV2 and J usage is TRBJ1-5, with TRBD1 matching 9 bases. This CDR3 spans 16 amino acids. V trimming: 7 bases; J trimming: 3 bases; junction bases outside the gene matches: 10. CDR1 and CDR2 from the germline V gene are SNHLY and FYNNEI. This CDR3 is CASTQYGQGINQPQHF. CDR3 sequence (DNA): TGTGCCAGCACCCAATACGGACAGGGGATCAATCAGCCCCAGCATTTT.

This sequence joins TRBV11-2 and TRBJ1-1; D might be TRBD1 (5 bases). V lost 0 bases, J lost 3 bases, and 14 bases lay in between. Germline CDR1 SGHAT, CDR2 FQNNGV. This CDR3 is built from 16 residues. CDR3 sequence (DNA): TGTGCCAGCAGCTTAGATCCGGGGGATCGGGACACTGAAGCTTTCTTT. This translates into CASSLDPGDRDTEAFF.

V gene TRBV4-3 combines with J gene TRBJ2-7, with 10 bases that match TRBD1. CDR3 length: 18 amino acids. From germline, CDR1 is LGHNA and CDR2 YSLEER. V gave up 1 base and J gave up 5 bases; unmatched junction bases: 14. CDR3 sequence: CASSQVLTGTGAFDEQYF. The CDR3 DNA follows: TGCGCCAGCAGCCAAGTTTTAACCGGGACAGGGGCGTTCGACGAGCAGTACTTC.

The rearrangement links TRBV5-4 to TRBJ2-7, with a tentative D call TRBD1 (5 bases). The germline V gene encodes CDR1 SGHNT and CDR2 YYREEE (reference sequence). This CDR3 has 15 residues. Trimming removed 0 bases at V and 0 bases at J, with 10 bases between. The CDR3 protein is CASSLVPDISYEQYF. The CDR3 bases are TGTGCCAGCAGCTTGGTACCGGACATCTCCTACGAGCAGTACTTC.